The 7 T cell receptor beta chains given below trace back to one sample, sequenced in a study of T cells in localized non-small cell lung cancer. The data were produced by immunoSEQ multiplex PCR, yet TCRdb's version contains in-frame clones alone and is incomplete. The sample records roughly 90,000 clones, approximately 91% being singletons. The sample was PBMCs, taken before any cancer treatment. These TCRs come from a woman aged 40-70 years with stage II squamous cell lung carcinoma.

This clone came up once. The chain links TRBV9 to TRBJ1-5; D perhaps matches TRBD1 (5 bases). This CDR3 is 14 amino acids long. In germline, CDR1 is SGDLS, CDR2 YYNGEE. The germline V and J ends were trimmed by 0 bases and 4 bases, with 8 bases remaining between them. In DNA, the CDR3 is TGTGCCAGCAGCGTAGGTCAGGGAAATCAGCCCCAGCATTTT. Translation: CASSVGQGNQPQHF.

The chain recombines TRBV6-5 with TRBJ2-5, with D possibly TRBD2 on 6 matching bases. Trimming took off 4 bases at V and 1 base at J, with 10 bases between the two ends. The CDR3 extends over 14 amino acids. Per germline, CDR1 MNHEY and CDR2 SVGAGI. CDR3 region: CASSLLGGQETQYF. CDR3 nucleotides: TGTGCCAGCAGTTTACTGGGGGGCCAAGAGACCCAGTACTTC.

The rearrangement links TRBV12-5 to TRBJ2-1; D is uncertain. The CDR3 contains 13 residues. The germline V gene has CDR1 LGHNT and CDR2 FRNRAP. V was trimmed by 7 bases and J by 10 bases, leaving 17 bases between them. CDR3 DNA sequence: TGTGCTAGTGCCCGGAATGGGATAGACGAGCAGTTCTTC. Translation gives CASARNGIDEQFF.

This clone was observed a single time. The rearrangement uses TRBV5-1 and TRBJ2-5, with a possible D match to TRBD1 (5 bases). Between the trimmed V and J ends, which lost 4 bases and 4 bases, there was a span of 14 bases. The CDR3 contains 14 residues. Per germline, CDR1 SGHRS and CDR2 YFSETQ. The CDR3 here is CASSVSRVGETQYF. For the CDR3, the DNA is TGCGCCAGCAGCGTCTCCAGGGTGGGAGAGACCCAGTACTTC.

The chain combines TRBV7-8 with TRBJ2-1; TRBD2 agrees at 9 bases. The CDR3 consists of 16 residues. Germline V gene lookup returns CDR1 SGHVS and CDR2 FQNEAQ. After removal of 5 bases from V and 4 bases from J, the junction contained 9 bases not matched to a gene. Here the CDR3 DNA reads TGTGCCAGCAGCCGATCTGCGGGAGGGTCATACAATGAGCAGTTCTTC. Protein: CASSRSAGGSYNEQFF.

This CDR3 reads CASSLGGSGIGSSYEQYF. CDR3 nucleotide sequence: TGTGCCAGCAGCTTGGGTGGTAGCGGGATTGGTAGCTCCTACGAGCAGTACTTC. The V gene is TRBV5-4, the J gene TRBJ2-7, with 8 bases matching TRBD2. The CDR3 extends over 18 amino acids. V gave up 0 bases and J gave up 0 bases; unmatched junction bases: 11. Germline CDR1 SGHNT, CDR2 YYREEE (reference sequence).

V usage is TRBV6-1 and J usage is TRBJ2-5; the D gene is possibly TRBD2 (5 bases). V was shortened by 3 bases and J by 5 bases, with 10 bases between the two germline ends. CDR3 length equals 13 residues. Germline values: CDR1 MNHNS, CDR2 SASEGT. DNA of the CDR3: TGTGCCAGCAGTGAGCGGGTTCGGGAGACCCAGTACTTC. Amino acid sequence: CASSERVRETQYF.